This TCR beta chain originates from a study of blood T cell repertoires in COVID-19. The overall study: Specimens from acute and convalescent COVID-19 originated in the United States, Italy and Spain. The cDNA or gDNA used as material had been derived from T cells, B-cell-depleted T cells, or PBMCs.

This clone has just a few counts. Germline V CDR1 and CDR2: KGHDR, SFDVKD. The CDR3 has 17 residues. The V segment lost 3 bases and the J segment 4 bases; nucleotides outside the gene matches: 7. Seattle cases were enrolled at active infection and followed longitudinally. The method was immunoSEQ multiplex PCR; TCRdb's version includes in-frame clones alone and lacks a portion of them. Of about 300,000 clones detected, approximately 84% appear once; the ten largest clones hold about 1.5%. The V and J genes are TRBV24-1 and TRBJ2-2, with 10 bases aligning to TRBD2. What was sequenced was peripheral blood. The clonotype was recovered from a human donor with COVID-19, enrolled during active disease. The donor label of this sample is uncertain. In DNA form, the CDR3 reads TGTGCCACCAGTGATCAACCTAGCGGGAGAGGCACCGGGGAGCTGTTTTTT. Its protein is CATSDQPSGRGTGELFF.